This T cell receptor beta chain appears in the sequencing data of a study of blood T cell repertoires in COVID-19. Study at large: Material from acute and convalescent COVID-19 was sourced from the United States, Italy and Spain. Sample material is recorded as cDNA or gDNA derived from T cells, B-cell-depleted T cells, or PBMCs.

How the authors handled the data: Reference gene primer amplification gave nucleated cell count estimates. Sequencing used immunoSEQ multiplex PCR; TCRdb keeps in-frame clones, though not all of them. V and J calls and clone size are given by that table; D and trimming were obtained from the DNA. Here the sample spans around 200,000 clones, approximately 87% being singletons. Trimming took 3 bases from V and 3 from J; bases not matched to a gene: 6. This CDR3 spans 15 amino acids. The V gene's germline CDR1 is LNHDA and CDR2 SQIVND (reference sequence). The Seattle patients joined while their infection was active and were tracked longitudinally afterward.

This chain links TRBV19 with TRBJ2-7; 9 bases match TRBD2. The receptor was isolated from a woman aged 60-75 years with COVID-19, enrolled during active disease. The specimen sequenced was peripheral blood. The CDR3: CASSIGAGGLYEQYF. In DNA form, the CDR3 reads TGTGCCAGTAGTATCGGAGCGGGAGGCCTCTACGAGCAGTACTTC.